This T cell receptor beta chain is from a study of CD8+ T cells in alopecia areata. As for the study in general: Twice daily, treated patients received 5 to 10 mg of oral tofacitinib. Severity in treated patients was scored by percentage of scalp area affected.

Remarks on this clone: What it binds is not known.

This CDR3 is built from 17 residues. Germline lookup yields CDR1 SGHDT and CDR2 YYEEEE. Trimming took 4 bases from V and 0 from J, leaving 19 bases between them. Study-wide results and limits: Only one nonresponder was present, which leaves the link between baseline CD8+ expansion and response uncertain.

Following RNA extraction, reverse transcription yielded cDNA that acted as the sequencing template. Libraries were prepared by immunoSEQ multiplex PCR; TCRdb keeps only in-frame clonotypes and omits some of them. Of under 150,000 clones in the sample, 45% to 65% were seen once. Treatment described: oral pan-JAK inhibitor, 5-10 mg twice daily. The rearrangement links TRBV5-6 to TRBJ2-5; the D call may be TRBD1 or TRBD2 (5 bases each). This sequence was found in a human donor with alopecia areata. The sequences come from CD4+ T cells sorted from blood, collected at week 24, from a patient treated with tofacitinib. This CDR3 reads CASSPRLGRSYQETQYF. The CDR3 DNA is TGTGCCAGCAGCCCGCGGCTGGGACGGTCGTACCAAGAGACCCAGTACTTC.